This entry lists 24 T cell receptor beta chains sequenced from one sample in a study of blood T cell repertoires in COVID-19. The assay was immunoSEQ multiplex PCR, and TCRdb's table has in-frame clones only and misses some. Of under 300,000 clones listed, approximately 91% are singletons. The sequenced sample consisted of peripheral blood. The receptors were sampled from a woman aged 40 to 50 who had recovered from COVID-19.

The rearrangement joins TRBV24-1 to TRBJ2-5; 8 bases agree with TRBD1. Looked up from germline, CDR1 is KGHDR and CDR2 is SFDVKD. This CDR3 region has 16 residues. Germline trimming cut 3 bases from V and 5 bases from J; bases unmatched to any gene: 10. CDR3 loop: CATSDPLAGGRETQYF. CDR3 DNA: TGTGCCACCAGTGATCCGTTAGCAGGGGGCCGGGAGACCCAGTACTTC.

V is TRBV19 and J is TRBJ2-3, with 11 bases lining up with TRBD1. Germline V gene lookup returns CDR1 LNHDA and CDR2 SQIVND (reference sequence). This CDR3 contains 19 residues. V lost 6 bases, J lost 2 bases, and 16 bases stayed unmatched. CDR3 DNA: TGTGCCAGTAGATTCCGGGACAGGGGGAGGACTCACGACACAGATACGCAGTATTTT. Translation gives CASRFRDRGRTHDTDTQYF.

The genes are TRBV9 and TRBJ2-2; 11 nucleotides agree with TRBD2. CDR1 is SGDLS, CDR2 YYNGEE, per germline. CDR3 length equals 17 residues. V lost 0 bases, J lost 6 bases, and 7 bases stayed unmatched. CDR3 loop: CASSVGVAGGPPGELFF. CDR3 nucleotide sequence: TGTGCCAGCAGCGTAGGTGTAGCGGGAGGGCCCCCCGGGGAGCTGTTTTTT.

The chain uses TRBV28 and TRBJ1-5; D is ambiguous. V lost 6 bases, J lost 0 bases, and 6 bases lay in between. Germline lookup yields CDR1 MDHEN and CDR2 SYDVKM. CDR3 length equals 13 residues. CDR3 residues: CASRGASNQPQHF. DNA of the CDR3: TGTGCCAGCAGGGGAGCTAGCAATCAGCCCCAGCATTTT.

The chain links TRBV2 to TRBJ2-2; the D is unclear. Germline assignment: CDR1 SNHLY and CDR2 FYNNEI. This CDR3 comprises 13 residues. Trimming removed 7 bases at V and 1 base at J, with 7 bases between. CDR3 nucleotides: TGTGCCAGCATGGCCAGGAACACCGGGGAGCTGTTTTTT. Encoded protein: CASMARNTGELFF.

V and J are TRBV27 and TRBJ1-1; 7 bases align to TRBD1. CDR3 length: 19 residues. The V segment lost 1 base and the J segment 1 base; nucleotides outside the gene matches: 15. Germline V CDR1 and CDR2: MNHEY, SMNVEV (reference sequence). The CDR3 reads CASSLFWVGAGGPNTEAFF. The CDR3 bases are TGTGCCAGCAGTTTATTTTGGGTCGGGGCAGGGGGACCGAACACTGAAGCTTTCTTT.

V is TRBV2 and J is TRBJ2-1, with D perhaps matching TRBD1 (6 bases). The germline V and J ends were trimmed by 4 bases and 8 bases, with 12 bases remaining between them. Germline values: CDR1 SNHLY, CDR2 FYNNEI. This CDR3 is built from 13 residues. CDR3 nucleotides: TGTGCCAGCAGTGGGGGGCCGGGTTATGAGCAGTTCTTC. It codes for CASSGGPGYEQFF.

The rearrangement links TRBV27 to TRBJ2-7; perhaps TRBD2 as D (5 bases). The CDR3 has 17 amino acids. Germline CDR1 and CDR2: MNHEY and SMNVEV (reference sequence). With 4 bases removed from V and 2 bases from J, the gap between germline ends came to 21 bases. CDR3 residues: CASSSFPPGVGAYEQYF. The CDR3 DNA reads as TGTGCCAGCAGTTCCTTCCCACCCGGGGTGGGAGCCTACGAGCAGTACTTC.

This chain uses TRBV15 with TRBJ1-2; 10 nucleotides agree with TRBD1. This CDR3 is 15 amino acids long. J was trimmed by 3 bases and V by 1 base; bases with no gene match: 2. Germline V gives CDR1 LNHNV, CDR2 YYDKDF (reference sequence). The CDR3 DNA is TGTGCCACCAGCAGAGGGACAGGGGGGGACTATGGCTACACCTTC. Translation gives CATSRGTGGDYGYTF. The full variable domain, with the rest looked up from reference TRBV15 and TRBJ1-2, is DAMVIQNPRYQVTQFGKPVTLSCSQTLNHNVMYWYQQKSSQAPKLLFHYYDKDFNNEADTPDNFQSRRPNTSFCFLDIRSPGLGDTAMYLCATSRGTGGDYGYTFGSGTRLTVV.

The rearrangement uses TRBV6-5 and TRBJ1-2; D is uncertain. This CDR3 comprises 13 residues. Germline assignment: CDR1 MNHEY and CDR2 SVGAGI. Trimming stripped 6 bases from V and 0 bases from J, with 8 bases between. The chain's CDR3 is CASRERTNYGYTF. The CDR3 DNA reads TGTGCCAGCAGGGAGCGAACTAACTATGGCTACACCTTC.

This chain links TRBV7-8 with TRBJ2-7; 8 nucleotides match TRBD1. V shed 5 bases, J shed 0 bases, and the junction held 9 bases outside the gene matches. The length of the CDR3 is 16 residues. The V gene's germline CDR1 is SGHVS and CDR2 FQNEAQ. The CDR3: CASSRMGGQVSYEQYF. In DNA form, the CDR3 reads TGTGCCAGCAGCCGCATGGGGGGACAGGTCTCCTACGAGCAGTACTTC.

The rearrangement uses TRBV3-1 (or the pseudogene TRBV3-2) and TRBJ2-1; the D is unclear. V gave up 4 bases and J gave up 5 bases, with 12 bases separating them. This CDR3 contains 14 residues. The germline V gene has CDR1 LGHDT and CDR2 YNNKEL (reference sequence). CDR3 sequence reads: CASSPPSIDNEQFF. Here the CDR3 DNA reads TGTGCCAGCAGCCCTCCCAGTATCGACAATGAGCAGTTCTTC.

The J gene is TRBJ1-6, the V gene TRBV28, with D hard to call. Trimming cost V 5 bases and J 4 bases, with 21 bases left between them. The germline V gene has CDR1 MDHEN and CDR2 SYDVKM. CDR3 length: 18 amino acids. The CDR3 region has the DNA TGTGCCAGCAGTCAAGACCCAGTGAGGGCGGCTTATAATTCACCCCTCCACTTT. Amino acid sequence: CASSQDPVRAAYNSPLHF.

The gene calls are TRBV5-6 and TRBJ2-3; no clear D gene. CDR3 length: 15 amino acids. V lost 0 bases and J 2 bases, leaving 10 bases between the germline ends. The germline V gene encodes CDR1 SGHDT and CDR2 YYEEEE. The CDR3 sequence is CASSLASVFTDTQYF. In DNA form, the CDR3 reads TGTGCCAGCAGCTTGGCCTCGGTATTCACAGATACGCAGTATTTT.

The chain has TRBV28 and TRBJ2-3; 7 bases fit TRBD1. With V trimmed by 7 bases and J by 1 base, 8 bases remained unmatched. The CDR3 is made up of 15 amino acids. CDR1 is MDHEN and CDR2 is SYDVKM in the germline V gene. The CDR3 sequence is CASIKTGVRTDTQYF. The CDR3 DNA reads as TGTGCCAGCATAAAAACAGGGGTCCGCACAGATACGCAGTATTTT.

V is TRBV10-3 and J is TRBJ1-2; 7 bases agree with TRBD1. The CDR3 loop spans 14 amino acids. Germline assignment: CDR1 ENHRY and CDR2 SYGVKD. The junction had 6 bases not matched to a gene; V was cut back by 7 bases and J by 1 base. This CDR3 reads CAIKPGTVNYGYTF. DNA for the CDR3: TGTGCCATCAAACCCGGGACAGTTAACTATGGCTACACCTTC.

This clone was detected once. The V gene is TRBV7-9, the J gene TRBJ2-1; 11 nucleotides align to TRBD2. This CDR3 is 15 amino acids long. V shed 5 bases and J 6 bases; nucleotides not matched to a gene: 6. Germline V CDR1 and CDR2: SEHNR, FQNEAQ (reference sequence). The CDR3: CASSETSGSGNEQFF. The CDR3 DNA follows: TGTGCCAGCAGCGAAACTAGCGGGAGCGGCAATGAGCAGTTCTTC.

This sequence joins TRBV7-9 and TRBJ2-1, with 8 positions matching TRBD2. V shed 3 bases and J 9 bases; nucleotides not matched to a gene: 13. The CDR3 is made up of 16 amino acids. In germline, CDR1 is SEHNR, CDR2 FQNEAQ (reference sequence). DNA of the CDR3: TGTGCCAGCAGCTTTGGTCTAGCGGGCGGTATCAGTGAGCAGTTCTTC. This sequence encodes CASSFGLAGGISEQFF.

The CDR3 region is CASSPDFAGVNYNEQFF. CDR3 bases: TGTGCCAGCAGCCCAGATTTTGCGGGAGTAAACTACAATGAGCAGTTCTTC. This chain joins TRBV7-3 and TRBJ2-1; 7 bases map to TRBD2. The junction had 13 bases not matched to a gene; V was cut back by 5 bases and J by 3 bases. CDR1 is SGHTA, CDR2 FQGTGA, per germline. CDR3 length: 17 amino acids.

CDR3 sequence reads: CASTPGHEGYEQYF. The CDR3 DNA is TGCGCCAGCACCCCCGGACACGAAGGCTACGAGCAGTACTTC. V gene TRBV5-1 combines with J gene TRBJ2-7; possibly TRBD1 for D (5 bases). The CDR3 covers 14 residues. Germline loops: CDR1 SGHRS, CDR2 YFSETQ. Trimming left V 6 bases short and J 3 bases short, with 16 bases between.

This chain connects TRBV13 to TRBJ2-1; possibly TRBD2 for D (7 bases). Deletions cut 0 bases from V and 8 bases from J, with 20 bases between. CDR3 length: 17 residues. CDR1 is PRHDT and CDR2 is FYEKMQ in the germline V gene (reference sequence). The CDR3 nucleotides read TGTGCCAGCAGCTTAGGGTCTGGGGGGGCGATGGGCCATGAGCAGTTCTTC. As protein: CASSLGSGGAMGHEQFF. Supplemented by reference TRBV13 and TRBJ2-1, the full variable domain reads AAGVIQSPRHLIKEKRETATLKCYPIPRHDTVYWYQQGPGQDPQFLISFYEKMQSDKGSIPDRFSAQQFSDYHSELNMSSLELGDSALYFCASSLGSGGAMGHEQFFGPGTRLTVL.

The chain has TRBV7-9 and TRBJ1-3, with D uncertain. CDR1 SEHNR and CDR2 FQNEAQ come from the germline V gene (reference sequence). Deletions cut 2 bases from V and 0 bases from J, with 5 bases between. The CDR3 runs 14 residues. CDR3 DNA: TGTGCCAGCAGCTTACGGAGCTCTGGAAACACCATATATTTT. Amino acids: CASSLRSSGNTIYF.

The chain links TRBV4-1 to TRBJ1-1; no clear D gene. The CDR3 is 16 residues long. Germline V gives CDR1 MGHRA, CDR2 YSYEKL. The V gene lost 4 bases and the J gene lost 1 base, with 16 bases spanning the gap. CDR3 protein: CASSPPGFAGNTEAFF. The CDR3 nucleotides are TGCGCCAGCAGCCCCCCCGGGTTTGCGGGGAACACTGAAGCTTTCTTT.

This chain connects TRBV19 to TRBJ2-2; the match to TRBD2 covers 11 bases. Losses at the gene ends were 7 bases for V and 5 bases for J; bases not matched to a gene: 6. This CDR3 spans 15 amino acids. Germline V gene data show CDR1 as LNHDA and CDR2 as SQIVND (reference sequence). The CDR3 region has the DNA TGTGCCAGTATAACTAGCGGGAGTGTGACCGGGGAGCTGTTTTTT. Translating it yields CASITSGSVTGELFF. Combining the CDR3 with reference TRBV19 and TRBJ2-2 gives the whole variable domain DGGITQSPKYLFRKEGQNVTLSCEQNLNHDAMYWYRQDPGQGLRLIYYSQIVNDFQKGDIAEGYSVSREKKESFPLTVTSAQKNPTAFYLCASITSGSVTGELFFGEGSRLTVL.